This T cell receptor (beta chain) was sequenced for a study of blood T cell repertoires in COVID-19. Germline trimming cut 4 bases from V and 8 bases from J; bases unmatched to any gene: 14. The CDR3 is 17 amino acids. In germline, CDR1 is SGHKS, CDR2 YYEKEE (reference sequence). Generated by immunoSEQ multiplex PCR, the TCRdb table keeps only in-frame clones and is missing some. The repertoire consists of approximately 500,000 clones, with roughly 91% occurring once and the leading ten covering about 8.2%. The sequenced sample was peripheral blood. The rearrangement joins TRBV5-5 to TRBJ1-6, with TRBD1 matching 8 bases. This receptor was taken from a woman aged 50 to 60 with COVID-19, enrolled during active disease. The CDR3 DNA follows: TGTGCCAGCAGCAAGACAGGGGCCGAGGGTTGGGATTCACCCCTCCACTTT. As protein: CASSKTGAEGWDSPLHF.